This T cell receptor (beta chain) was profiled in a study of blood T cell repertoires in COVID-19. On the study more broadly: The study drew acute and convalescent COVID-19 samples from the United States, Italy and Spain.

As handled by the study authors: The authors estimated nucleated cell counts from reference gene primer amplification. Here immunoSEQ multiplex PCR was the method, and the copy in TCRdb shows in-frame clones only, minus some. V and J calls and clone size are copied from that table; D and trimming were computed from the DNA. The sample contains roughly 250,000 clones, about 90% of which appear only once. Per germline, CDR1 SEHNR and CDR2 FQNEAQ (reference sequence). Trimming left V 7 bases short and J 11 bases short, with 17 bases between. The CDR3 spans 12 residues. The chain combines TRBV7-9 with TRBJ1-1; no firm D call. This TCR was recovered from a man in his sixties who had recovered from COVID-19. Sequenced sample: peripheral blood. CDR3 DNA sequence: TGTGCCAGCACCGAGGGCCCGGGAGACGCTTTCTTT. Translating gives CASTEGPGDAFF.